A single sample gave rise to the 18 T cell receptor beta chains below, sequenced in a study of beta chain features in type 1 diabetes. The authors reverse transcribed all of the isolated RNA, so sequencing captured expressed TCRB transcripts. The repertoire was sequenced with immunoSEQ multiplex PCR; TCRdb's copy has only in-frame clones and lacks some. The sample lists 300,000 to 450,000 clones, about 12% occurring once. Notes on the study in general: People with Type 1 diabetes carried modestly yet significantly shorter TCRB CDR3s in all four CD4+ subsets.

For these TCRs, the target antigens are not known. The sequencing input was naive CD4+ T cells from blood. Receptors were obtained from a woman aged 18-35 years with type 1 diabetes.

The rearrangement uses TRBV5-1 and TRBJ2-7; tentatively, D is TRBD1 (6 bases). V lost 0 bases, J lost 2 bases, and 21 bases lay in between. This CDR3 comprises 18 residues. Germline V lookup: CDR1 SGHRS, CDR2 YFSETQ. The CDR3 region has the DNA TGCGCCAGCAGCTTGGTGGACAGAATGGCCCCGAAACCCTACGAGCAGTACTTC. Amino acid sequence: CASSLVDRMAPKPYEQYF.

This clone was picked up a small number of times. CDR3 coding DNA: TGTGCCAGCAGCTTACAGGGGTACGAGCAGTACTTC. As protein: CASSLQGYEQYF. The chain employs TRBV7-6 and TRBJ2-7, with a tentative D call TRBD1 (6 bases). Per the germline V gene, CDR1 is SGHVS and CDR2 is FNYEAQ. This CDR3 is built from 12 residues. V gave up 2 bases and J gave up 4 bases, with 6 bases separating them.

This clone has only a few counts. The chain joins TRBV5-1 to TRBJ1-1; D is unclear. Trimming took 2 bases from V and 3 from J, leaving 8 bases between them. This CDR3 has 13 amino acids. Looked up from germline, CDR1 is SGHRS and CDR2 is YFSETQ. CDR3: CASSFLGDTEAFF. CDR3 coding DNA: TGCGCCAGCAGCTTTTTGGGCGACACTGAAGCTTTCTTT.

This clone was counted only a few times. The chain recombines TRBV30 with TRBJ2-2; 11 positions match TRBD2. V lost 0 bases, J lost 5 bases, and 5 bases stayed unmatched. There are 16 residues in the CDR3. Germline V gene lookup returns CDR1 GTSNPN and CDR2 SVGIG (reference sequence). The CDR3: CAWSVPSGRITGELFF. CDR3 nucleotide sequence: TGTGCCTGGAGTGTACCTAGCGGGAGGATAACCGGGGAGCTGTTTTTT.

Only a few counts were recorded for this clone. The rearrangement uses TRBV7-9 and TRBJ1-1; D not certain. The CDR3 contains 14 residues. CDR1 SEHNR and CDR2 FQNEAQ come from the germline V gene (reference sequence). V gave up 5 bases and J gave up 3 bases, with 13 bases separating them. The CDR3 bases are TGTGCCAGCAGCCCACTCTCGTCGGACACTGAAGCTTTCTTT. Translating it yields CASSPLSSDTEAFF.

V and J are TRBV7-9 and TRBJ2-1; maybe TRBD2 (5 bases). Trimming pared 3 bases from V and 8 bases from J, leaving 20 bases between. The germline V gene has CDR1 SEHNR and CDR2 FQNEAQ (reference sequence). The CDR3 has 16 amino acids. The CDR3 DNA reads TGTGCCAGCAGCTTGGGAGACGGGATCCCTCCCCATGAGCAGTTCTTC. This sequence encodes CASSLGDGIPPHEQFF.

This clone has just a few counts. This chain links TRBV7-9 with TRBJ2-3, with 15 bases identical to TRBD2. Germline values: CDR1 SEHNR, CDR2 FQNEAQ (reference sequence). The CDR3 consists of 15 residues. V lost 6 bases to trimming and J lost 6 bases; unmatched junction nucleotides: 4. The chain's CDR3 is CASRGLAGGPDTQYF. The CDR3 DNA follows: TGTGCCAGCAGAGGACTAGCGGGAGGGCCCGATACGCAGTATTTT. Combining the CDR3 with reference TRBV7-9 and TRBJ2-3 gives the whole variable domain DTGVSQNPRHKITKRGQNVTFRCDPISEHNRLYWYRQTLGQGPEFLTYFQNEAQLEKSRLLSDRFSAERPKGSFSTLEIQRTEQGDSAMYLCASRGLAGGPDTQYFGPGTRLTVL.

This clone was observed a handful of times. The chain has TRBV6-5 and TRBJ1-1, with a tentative D call TRBD1 (6 bases). Trimming stripped 8 bases from V and 4 bases from J, with 14 bases between. Germline CDR1 reads MNHEY; CDR2 reads SVGAGI. The CDR3 length is 13 residues. CDR3: CASSPDRITEAFF. In DNA form, the CDR3 reads TGTGCCAGCTCCCCAGACAGGATCACTGAAGCTTTCTTT.

This chain connects TRBV10-3 to TRBJ1-2; tentatively, D is TRBD1 (6 bases). This CDR3 has 12 amino acids. Trimming removed 6 bases at V and 5 bases at J, with 10 bases between. CDR1 ENHRY and CDR2 SYGVKD come from the germline V gene. CDR3 amino acids: CAIRETGYGYTF. CDR3 nucleotides: TGTGCCATCAGGGAAACAGGGTATGGCTACACCTTC.

This clone was recorded a few times. The chain links TRBV2 to TRBJ2-1, with 7 positions matching TRBD2. Unmatched junction bases numbered 1, after V lost 4 bases and J lost 4 bases. The CDR3 runs to 13 residues. Germline CDR1 and CDR2: SNHLY and FYNNEI. CDR3 nucleotides: TGTGCCAGCAGTGGGGACTATTACAATGAGCAGTTCTTC. Residues: CASSGDYYNEQFF.

The genes are TRBV5-4 and TRBJ2-7; D is perhaps TRBD2 (6 bases). The V gene's germline CDR1 is SGHNT and CDR2 YYREEE (reference sequence). Trimming removed 4 bases at V and 5 bases at J, with 19 bases between. The CDR3 sequence is 15 residues long. CDR3 coding DNA: TGTGCCAGCAGCCCAAGGGCGGGGAGCGTCCACGAGCAGTACTTC. Protein product: CASSPRAGSVHEQYF. Variable domain in full (rest from reference TRBV5-4 and TRBJ2-7): ETGVTQSPTHLIKTRGQQVTLRCSSQSGHNTVSWYQQALGQGPQFIFQYYREEENGRGNFPPRFSGLQFPNYSSELNVNALELDDSALYLCASSPRAGSVHEQYFGPGTRLTVT.

Only a few counts were recorded for this clone. The V gene is TRBV10-3, the J gene TRBJ1-1, with a tentative D call TRBD1 (6 bases). The germline gives CDR1 ENHRY, CDR2 SYGVKD. This CDR3 is built from 13 residues. V lost 10 bases, J lost 0 bases, and 12 bases lay in between. In DNA form, the CDR3 reads TGTGCCACTGGACAGCCTATGAACACTGAAGCTTTCTTT. Its protein product is CATGQPMNTEAFF.

This sequence joins TRBV28 and TRBJ2-5; 9 nucleotides match TRBD2. With 3 bases clipped from V and 5 bases from J, the junction kept 7 bases outside the gene matches. CDR1 MDHEN and CDR2 SYDVKM come from the germline V gene. The CDR3 is made up of 15 amino acids. The DNA of the CDR3 is TGTGCCAGCAGTTTGGGGCGGGGGGGCGTGGAGACCCAGTACTTC. Translation: CASSLGRGGVETQYF.

This sequence joins TRBV7-2 and TRBJ2-3; 12 nucleotides match TRBD2. V was clipped by 1 base and J by 5 bases; unmatched bases: 4. Germline V CDR1 and CDR2: SGHTA, FQGNSA. The CDR3 covers 16 residues. The CDR3 sequence: CASSLETSGSGDTQYF. The CDR3 bases are TGTGCCAGCAGCTTAGAGACTAGCGGGAGTGGAGATACGCAGTATTTT. Full variable domain (rest looked up from reference TRBV7-2 and TRBJ2-3): GAGVSQSPSNKVTEKGKDVELRCDPISGHTALYWYRQSLGQGLEFLIYFQGNSAPDKSGLPSDRFSAERTGGSVSTLTIQRTQQEDSAVYLCASSLETSGSGDTQYFGPGTRLTVL.

The table lists this clone with a few counts. The rearrangement uses TRBV5-4 and TRBJ2-1; TRBD2 aligns across 11 bases. The germline CDR1 and CDR2 sequences are SGHNT and YYREEE (reference sequence). The trim removed 6 bases at V and 0 bases at J, leaving 5 bases unmatched. The CDR3 loop spans 16 amino acids. The DNA of the CDR3 is TGTGCCAGCACCTTAGCGGGAGGGAGCTCCTACAATGAGCAGTTCTTC. Translated, it gives CASTLAGGSSYNEQFF.

The gene calls are TRBV9 and TRBJ2-3; D is ambiguous. CDR3 length: 14 residues. Trimming pared 0 bases from V and 2 bases from J, leaving 7 bases between. Germline values: CDR1 SGDLS, CDR2 YYNGEE. Written as DNA, the CDR3 is TGTGCCAGCAGCGTAGAGCAGGCCACAGATACGCAGTATTTT. Translation gives CASSVEQATDTQYF.

This clone has just a few counts. J is TRBJ2-1 and V is TRBV28, with D possibly TRBD2 on 6 matching bases. V shed 7 bases and J shed 4 bases, with 17 bases lying between them. Germline CDR1 MDHEN, CDR2 SYDVKM. The CDR3 totals 15 residues. DNA of the CDR3: TGTGCCAGCACCCTAGGAGGGACTCAATACAATGAGCAGTTCTTC. It yields the protein CASTLGGTQYNEQFF.

This clone has a handful of counts. The rearrangement uses TRBV30 and TRBJ1-1; 7 positions agree with TRBD1. V shed 1 base, J shed 1 base, and the junction held 0 bases outside the gene matches. The CDR3 consists of 13 residues. Germline V gene data show CDR1 as GTSNPN and CDR2 as SVGIG (reference sequence). The CDR3 DNA is TGTGCCTGGAGTGGGGACAGGAACACTGAAGCTTTCTTT. Translated, it gives CAWSGDRNTEAFF.